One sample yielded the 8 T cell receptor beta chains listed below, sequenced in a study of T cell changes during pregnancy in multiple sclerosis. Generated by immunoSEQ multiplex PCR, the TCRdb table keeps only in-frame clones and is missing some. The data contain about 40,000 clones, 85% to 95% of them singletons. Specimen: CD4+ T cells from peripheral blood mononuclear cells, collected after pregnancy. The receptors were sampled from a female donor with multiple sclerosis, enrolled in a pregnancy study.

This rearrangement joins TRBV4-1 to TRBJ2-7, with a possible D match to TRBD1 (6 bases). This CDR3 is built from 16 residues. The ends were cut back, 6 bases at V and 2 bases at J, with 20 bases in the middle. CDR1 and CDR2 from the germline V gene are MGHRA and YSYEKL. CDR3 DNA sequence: TGCGCCAGCAGACCCTCTTTGACAGGCCAGACCTACGAGCAGTACTTC. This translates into CASRPSLTGQTYEQYF.

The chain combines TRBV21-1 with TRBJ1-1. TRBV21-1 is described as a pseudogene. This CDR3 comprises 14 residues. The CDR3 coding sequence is TGTGCCAGCGGGTACCCCCGAGGCAACACTGAAGCTTTCTTT. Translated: CASGYPRGNTEAFF.

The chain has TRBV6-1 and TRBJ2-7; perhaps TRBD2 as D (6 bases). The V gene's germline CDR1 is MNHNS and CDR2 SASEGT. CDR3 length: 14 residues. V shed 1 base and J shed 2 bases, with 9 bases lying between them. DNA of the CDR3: TGTGCCAGCAGTGAAGGCCGGGGGACCTACGAGCAGTACTTC. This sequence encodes CASSEGRGTYEQYF.

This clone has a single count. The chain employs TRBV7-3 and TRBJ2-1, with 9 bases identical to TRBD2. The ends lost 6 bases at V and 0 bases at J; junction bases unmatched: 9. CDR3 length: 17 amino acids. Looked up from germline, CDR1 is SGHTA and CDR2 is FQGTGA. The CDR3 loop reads CASSSISGRSSYNEQFF. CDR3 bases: TGTGCCAGCAGTTCCATAAGCGGGAGGAGCTCCTACAATGAGCAGTTCTTC.

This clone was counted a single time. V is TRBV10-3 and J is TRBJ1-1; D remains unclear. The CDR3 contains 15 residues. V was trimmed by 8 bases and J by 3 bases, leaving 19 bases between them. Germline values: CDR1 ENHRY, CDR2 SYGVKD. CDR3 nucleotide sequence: TGTGCCATCGGCGTTACGGGATTTCAACACACTGAAGCTTTCTTT. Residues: CAIGVTGFQHTEAFF.

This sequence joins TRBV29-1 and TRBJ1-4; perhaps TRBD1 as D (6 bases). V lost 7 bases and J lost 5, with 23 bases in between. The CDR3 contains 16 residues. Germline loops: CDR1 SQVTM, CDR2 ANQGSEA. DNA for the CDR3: TGCAGCGCTAGAACAGGGTCGGCGAGATCGAATGAAAAACTGTTTTTT. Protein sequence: CSARTGSARSNEKLFF.

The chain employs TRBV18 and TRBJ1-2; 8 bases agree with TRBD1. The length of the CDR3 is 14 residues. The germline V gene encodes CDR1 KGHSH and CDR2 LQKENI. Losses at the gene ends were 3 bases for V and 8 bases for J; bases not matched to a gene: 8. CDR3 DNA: TGTGCCAGCTCACCGGGCGGGACAGGCGGGGGCTACACCTTC. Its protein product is CASSPGGTGGGYTF.

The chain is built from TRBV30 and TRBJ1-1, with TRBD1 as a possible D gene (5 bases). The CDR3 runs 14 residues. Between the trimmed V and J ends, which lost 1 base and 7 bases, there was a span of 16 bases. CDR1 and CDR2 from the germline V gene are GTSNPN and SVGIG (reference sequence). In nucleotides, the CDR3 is TGTGCCTGGAGTGGGCCAGGGTTTAAGGGTGAAGCTTTCTTT. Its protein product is CAWSGPGFKGEAFF.